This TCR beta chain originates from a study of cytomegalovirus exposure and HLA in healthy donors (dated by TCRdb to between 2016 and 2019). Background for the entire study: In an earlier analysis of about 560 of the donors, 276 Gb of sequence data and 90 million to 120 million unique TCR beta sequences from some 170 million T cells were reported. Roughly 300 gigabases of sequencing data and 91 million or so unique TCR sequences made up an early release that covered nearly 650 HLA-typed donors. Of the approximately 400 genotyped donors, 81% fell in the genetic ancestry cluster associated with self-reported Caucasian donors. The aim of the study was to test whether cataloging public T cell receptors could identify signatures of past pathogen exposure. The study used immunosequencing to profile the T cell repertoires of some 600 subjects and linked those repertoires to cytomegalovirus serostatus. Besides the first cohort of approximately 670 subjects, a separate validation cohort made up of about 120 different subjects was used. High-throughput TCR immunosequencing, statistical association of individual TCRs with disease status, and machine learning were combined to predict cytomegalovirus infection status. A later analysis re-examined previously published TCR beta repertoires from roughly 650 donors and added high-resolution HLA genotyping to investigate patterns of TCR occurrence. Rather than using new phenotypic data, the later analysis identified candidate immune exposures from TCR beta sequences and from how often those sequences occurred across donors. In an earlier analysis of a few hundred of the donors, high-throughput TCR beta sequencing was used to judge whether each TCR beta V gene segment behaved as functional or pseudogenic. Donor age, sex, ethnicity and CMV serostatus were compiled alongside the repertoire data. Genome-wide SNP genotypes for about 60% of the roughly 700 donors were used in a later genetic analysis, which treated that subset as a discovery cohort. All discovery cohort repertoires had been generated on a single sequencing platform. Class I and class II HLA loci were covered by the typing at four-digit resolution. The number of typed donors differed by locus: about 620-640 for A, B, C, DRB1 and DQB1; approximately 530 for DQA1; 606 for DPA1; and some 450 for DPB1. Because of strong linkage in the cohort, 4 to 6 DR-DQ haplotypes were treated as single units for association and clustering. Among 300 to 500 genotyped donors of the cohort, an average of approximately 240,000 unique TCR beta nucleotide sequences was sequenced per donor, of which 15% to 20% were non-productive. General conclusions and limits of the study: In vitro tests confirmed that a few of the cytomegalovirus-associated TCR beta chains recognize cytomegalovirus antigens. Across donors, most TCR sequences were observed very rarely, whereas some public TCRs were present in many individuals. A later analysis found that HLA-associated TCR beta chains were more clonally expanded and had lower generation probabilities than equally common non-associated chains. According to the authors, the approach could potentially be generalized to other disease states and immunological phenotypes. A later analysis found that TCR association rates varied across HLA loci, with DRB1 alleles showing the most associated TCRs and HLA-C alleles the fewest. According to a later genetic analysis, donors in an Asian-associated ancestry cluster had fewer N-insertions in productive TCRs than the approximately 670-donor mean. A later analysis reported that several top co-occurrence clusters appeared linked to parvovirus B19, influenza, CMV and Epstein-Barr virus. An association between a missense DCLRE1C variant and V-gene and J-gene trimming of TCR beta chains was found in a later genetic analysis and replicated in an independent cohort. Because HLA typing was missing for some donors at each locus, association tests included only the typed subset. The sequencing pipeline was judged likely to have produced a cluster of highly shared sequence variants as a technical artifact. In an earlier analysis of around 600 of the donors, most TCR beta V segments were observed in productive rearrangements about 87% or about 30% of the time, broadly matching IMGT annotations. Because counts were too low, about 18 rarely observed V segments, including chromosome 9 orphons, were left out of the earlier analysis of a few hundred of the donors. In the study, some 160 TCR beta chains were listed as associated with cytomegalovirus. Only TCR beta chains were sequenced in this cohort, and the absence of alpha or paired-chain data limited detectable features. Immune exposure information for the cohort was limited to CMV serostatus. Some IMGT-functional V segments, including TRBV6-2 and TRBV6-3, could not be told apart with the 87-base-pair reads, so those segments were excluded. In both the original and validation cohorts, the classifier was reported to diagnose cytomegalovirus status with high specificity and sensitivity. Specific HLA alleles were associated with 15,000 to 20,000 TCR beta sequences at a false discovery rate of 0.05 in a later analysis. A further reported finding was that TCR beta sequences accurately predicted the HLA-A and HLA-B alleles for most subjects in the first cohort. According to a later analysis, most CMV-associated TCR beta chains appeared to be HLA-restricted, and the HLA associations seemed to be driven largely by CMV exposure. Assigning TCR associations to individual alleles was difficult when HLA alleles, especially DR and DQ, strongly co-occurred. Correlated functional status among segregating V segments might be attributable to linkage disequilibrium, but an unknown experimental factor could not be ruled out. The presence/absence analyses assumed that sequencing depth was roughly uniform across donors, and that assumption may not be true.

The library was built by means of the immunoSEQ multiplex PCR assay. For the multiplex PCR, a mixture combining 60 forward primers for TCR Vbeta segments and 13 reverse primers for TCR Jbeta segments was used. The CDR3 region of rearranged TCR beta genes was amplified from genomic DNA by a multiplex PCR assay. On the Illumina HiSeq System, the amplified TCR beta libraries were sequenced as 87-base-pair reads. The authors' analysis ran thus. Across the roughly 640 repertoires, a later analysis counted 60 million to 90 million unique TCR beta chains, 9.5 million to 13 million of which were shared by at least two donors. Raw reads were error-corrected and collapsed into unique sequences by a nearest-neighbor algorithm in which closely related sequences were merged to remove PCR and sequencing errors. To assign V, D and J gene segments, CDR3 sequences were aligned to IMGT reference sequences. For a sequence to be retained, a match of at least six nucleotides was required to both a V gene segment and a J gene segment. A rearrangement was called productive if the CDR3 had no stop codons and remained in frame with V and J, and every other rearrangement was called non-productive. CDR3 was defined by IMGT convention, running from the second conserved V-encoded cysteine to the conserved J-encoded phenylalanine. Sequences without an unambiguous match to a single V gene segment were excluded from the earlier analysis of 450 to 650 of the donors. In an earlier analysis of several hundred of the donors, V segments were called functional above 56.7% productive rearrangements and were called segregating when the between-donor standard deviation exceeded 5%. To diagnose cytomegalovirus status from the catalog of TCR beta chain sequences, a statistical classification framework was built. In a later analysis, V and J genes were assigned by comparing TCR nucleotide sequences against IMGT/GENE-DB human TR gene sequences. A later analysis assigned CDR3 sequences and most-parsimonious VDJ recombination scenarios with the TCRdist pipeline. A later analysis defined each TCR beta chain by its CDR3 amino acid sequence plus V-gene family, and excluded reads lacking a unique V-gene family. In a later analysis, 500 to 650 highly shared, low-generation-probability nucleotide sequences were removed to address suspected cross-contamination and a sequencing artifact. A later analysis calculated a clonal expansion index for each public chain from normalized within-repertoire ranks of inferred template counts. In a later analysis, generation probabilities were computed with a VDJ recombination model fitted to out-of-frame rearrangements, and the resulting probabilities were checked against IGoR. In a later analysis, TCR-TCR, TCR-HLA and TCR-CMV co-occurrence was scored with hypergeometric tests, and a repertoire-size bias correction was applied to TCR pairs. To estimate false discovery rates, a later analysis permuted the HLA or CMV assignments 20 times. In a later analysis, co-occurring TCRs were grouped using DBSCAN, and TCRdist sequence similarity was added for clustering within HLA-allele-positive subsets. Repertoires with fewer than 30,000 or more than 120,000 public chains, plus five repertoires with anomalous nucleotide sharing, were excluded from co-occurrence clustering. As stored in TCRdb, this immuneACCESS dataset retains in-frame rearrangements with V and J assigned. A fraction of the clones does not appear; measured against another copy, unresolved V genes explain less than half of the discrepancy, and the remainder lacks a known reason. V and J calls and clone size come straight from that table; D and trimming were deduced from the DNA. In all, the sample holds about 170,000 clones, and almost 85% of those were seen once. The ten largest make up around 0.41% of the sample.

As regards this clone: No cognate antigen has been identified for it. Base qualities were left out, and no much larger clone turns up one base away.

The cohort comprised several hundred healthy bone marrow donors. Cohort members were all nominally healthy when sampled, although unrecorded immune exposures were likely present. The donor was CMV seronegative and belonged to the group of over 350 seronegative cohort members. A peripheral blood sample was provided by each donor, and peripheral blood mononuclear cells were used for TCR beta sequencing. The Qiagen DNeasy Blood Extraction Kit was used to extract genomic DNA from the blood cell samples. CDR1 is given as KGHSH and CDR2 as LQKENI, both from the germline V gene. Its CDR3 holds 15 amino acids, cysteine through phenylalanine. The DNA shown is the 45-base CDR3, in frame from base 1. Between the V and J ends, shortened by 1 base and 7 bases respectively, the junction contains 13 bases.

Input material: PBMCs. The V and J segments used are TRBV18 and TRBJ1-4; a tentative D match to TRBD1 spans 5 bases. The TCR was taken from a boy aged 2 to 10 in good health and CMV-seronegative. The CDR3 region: CASSPLGQGGEKLFF. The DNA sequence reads TGTGCCAGCTCACCACTGGGGCAGGGAGGTGAAAAACTGTTTTTT.